This is a list of T cell receptor beta chains from one sample in a study of cytomegalovirus exposure and HLA in healthy donors. Sequencing was performed with immunoSEQ multiplex PCR; in TCRdb, only in-frame clones are kept and a portion is missing. The data contain about 77,000 clones, approximately 80% of them singletons. Sequencing input: PBMCs. The receptors derive from a man between 40 and 49 years old in good health and CMV-seronegative. The CDR3 runs from the conserved cysteine through the conserved F or W. Each record gives: clone size, J gene, V gene, D gene, CDR3 DNA, CDR3 protein. D genes are given only for firm matches. The size of a clone is reported for some rows only, either as once, few or many, or as a class for expanded clones.

size: once
J: TRBJ1-2
V: TRBV6-5
D: TRBD1
DNA: TGTGCCAGCAGATTCCCCGGGACAGGCTATGGCTACACCTTC
CDR3: CASRFPGTGYGYTF

size: NA
J: TRBJ1-6
V: TRBV9
D: NA
DNA: TGTGCCAGCAGCGTATCGGACAGCCAATTTAATTCACCCCTCCACTTT
CDR3: CASSVSDSQFNSPLHF

size: many
J: TRBJ1-3
V: TRBV14
D: TRBD1
DNA: TGTGCCAGCAGCCTAAGAGTGAGACAGGGAGTAACAAACACCATATATTTT
CDR3: CASSLRVRQGVTNTIYF

size: few
J: TRBJ1-5
V: TRBV9
D: NA
DNA: TGTGCCAGCAGCGGTGACAGTAGCAATCAGCCCCAGCATTTT
CDR3: CASSGDSSNQPQHF

size: NA
J: TRBJ2-1
V: TRBV29-1
D: NA
DNA: TGCAGCGTCAGACAGGTCCTCTCCTACAATGAGCAGTTCTTC
CDR3: CSVRQVLSYNEQFF

size: few
J: TRBJ2-7
V: TRBV6-6
D: NA
DNA: TGTGCCAGCAGATCGTGGCAGGACTACGAGCAGTACTTC
CDR3: CASRSWQDYEQYF

size: NA
J: TRBJ1-1
V: TRBV5-6
D: NA
DNA: TGTGCCAGCAGCTTGGTACCGGGCACTGAAGCTTTCTTT
CDR3: CASSLVPGTEAFF

size: NA
J: TRBJ2-1
V: TRBV7-2
D: TRBD2
DNA: TGTGCCAGCAGACCGCGACTAGCGGGGGAAAGTGAGCAGTTCTTC
CDR3: CASRPRLAGESEQFF

size: NA
J: TRBJ2-3
V: TRBV7-6
D: TRBD2
DNA: TGTGCCAGCAGCTTAAATGCGCGGGGGGGCACAGATACGCAGTATTTT
CDR3: CASSLNARGGTDTQYF

size: NA
J: TRBJ1-2
V: TRBV29-1
D: NA
DNA: TGCAGCGTACCGGGGGTGGCGCTTTATGGCTACACCTTC
CDR3: CSVPGVALYGYTF

size: few
J: TRBJ1-1
V: TRBV19
D: NA
DNA: TGTGCCAGTAGTATGTCAGGGATGAACACTGAAGCTTTCTTT
CDR3: CASSMSGMNTEAFF

size: NA
J: TRBJ1-5
V: TRBV7-8
D: NA
DNA: TGTGCCAGCAGCTTAAGGACAGGCAATCAGCCCCAGCATTTT
CDR3: CASSLRTGNQPQHF

size: NA
J: TRBJ2-2
V: TRBV6-4
D: TRBD2
DNA: TGTGCCAGCAGTGAACTAGCGGGGGTCAACACCGGGGAGCTGTTTTTT
CDR3: CASSELAGVNTGELFF

size: NA
J: TRBJ2-6
V: TRBV9
D: NA
DNA: TGTGCCAGCAGCGTCTTCCGGAGCCCTGGGGCCAACGTCCTGACTTTC
CDR3: CASSVFRSPGANVLTF

size: NA
J: TRBJ2-2
V: TRBV10-1
D: NA
DNA: TGCGCCAGCAGGATGGAGACCTACACCGGGGAGCTGTTTTTT
CDR3: CASRMETYTGELFF

size: NA
J: TRBJ1-1
V: TRBV6-5
D: NA
DNA: TGTGCCAGCAGTTACTCGAGCGGGGGAACGAACACTGAAGCTTTCTTT
CDR3: CASSYSSGGTNTEAFF

size: NA
J: TRBJ1-4
V: TRBV5-1
D: TRBD1
DNA: TGCGCCAGCAGCCTGGGACAGGAAAATGAAAAACTGTTTTTT
CDR3: CASSLGQENEKLFF

size: NA
J: TRBJ1-5
V: TRBV28
D: NA
DNA: TGTGCCTCTTCCCGCGGGGGCGCTGGGAGCAATCAGCCCCAGCATTTT
CDR3: CASSRGGAGSNQPQHF

size: few
J: TRBJ2-5
V: TRBV7-6
D: NA
DNA: TGTGCCAGCAGCCAGGATGTACCACAAATGCGAGAGACCCAGTACTTC
CDR3: CASSQDVPQMRETQYF

size: few
J: TRBJ2-1
V: TRBV7-3
D: TRBD2
DNA: TGTGCCAGCAGCTGGGGAGGGTCCTACAATGAGCAGTTCTTC
CDR3: CASSWGGSYNEQFF

size: once
J: TRBJ2-2
V: TRBV5-6
D: NA
DNA: TGTGCCAGCAGCTTGGCAGGGGTTGGGACCGGGGAGCTGTTTTTT
CDR3: CASSLAGVGTGELFF

size: NA
J: TRBJ2-5
V: TRBV30
D: TRBD1
DNA: TGTGCCTGGACTCAGGCGACAGGGGCGCTTCGAGAGACCCAGTACTTC
CDR3: CAWTQATGALRETQYF

size: NA
J: TRBJ2-6
V: TRBV7-6
D: NA
DNA: TGTGCCAGCAGCCAGGGGAGCTCTGGGGCCAACGTCCTGACTTTC
CDR3: CASSQGSSGANVLTF

size: NA
J: TRBJ1-1
V: TRBV14
D: TRBD1
DNA: TGTGCCAGCAGCCGACAGGGCGGGGCTGAAGCTTTCTTT
CDR3: CASSRQGGAEAFF

size: NA
J: TRBJ2-1
V: TRBV27
D: TRBD1
DNA: TGTGCCAGCAGTTCCAACGCCAGGGGGCGCCCTGAGCAGTTCTTC
CDR3: CASSSNARGRPEQFF

size: NA
J: TRBJ2-5
V: TRBV7-3
D: TRBD1
DNA: TGTGCCAGCAGCTCGGGACAGCACCAAGAGACCCAGTACTTC
CDR3: CASSSGQHQETQYF

size: few
J: TRBJ1-1
V: TRBV10-2
D: TRBD1
DNA: TGCGCCGCCCAGGGACAGCTGAACACTGAAGCTTTCTTT
CDR3: CAAQGQLNTEAFF